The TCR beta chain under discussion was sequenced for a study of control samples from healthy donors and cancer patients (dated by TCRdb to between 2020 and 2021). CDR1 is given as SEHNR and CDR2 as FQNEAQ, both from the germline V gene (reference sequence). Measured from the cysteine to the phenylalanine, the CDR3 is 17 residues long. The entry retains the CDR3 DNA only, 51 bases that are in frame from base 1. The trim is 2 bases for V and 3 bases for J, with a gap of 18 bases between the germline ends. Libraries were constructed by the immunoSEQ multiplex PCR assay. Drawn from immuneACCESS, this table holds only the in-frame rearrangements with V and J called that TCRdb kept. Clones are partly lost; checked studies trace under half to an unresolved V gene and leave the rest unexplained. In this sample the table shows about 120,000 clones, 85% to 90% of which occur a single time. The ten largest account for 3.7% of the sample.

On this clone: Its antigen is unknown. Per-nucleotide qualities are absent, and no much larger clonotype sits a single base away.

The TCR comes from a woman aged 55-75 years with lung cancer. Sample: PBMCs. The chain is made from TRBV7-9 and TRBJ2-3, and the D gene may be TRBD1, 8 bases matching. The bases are TGTGCCAGCAGCTTATTAACAGGGGGAGGGACGACAGATACGCAGTATTTT. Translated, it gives CASSLLTGGGTTDTQYF.